This T cell receptor beta chain appears in the sequencing data of a study of tumor-infiltrating lymphocytes in primary liver carcinoma. Study-wide background: Patients, male and female, were 30 to 69 years old. Tumor stage was T1-T3 N0M0, and tumor size was roughly 4 to 10 cm across. Roughly 3.65 to 8 million productive TCRbeta reads were obtained per sample, with similar numbers across tissue types.

In this sample, this clonotype turned up once. A junction end diverges from the germline sequence, so it may reflect a read error. Synthesis of TCR beta cDNA was carried out from around 500 ng total RNA with a constant-region primer. Libraries for TCR beta were built through three nested multiplex PCR rounds, which together made up a slightly modified ARM-PCR procedure. Forward primers for TRBV1-TRBV30 and a C-beta reverse primer served the first two PCR rounds, at around 9 cycles each. TCRdb fed the multiplex PCR reads into MiXCR, producing one record per CDR3 protein. The sample consists of about 66,000 distinct CDR3 sequences, about two thirds of them appearing once. CDR1 and CDR2 (germline): MNHEY, SVGAGI. CDR3 length: 14 amino acids. Extraction of RNA together with DNA used roughly 20-32 mg of unsorted bulk tissue.

The sequenced material came from liver tumor tissue from sampling region 4. The subset here: tumor region T4, right-lateral pole. The sequence came from a man in his forties or fifties with primary liver carcinoma and hepatitis B virus infection. The V and J genes are TRBV6-5 and TRBJ2-5, with a weak D call TRBD1 (6 bases). The CDR3 DNA sequence: TGTGACAGCAGTTACATCGGACAGCAAGAGACGCAGTACTTC. This sequence encodes CDSSYIGQQETQYF.